These 12 T cell receptor beta chains were sequenced from one sample in a study of cytomegalovirus exposure and HLA in healthy donors. A multiplex PCR was run with 60 Vbeta primers and 13 Jbeta primers. The assay was immunoSEQ multiplex PCR, and TCRdb's table has in-frame clones only and misses some. The sample consists of around 130,000 clones, 81% of them appearing once. Sequenced sample: PBMCs. These receptor sequences come from a man aged 40-55 years in good health and CMV-seronegative.

The rearrangement uses TRBV5-5 and TRBJ1-1, with D possibly TRBD1 on 5 matching bases. The CDR3 runs 12 residues. CDR1 is SGHKS, CDR2 YYEKEE, per germline (reference sequence). V was trimmed by 5 bases and J by 4 bases, leaving 9 bases between them. CDR3 sequence reads: CASSAGGTEAFF. CDR3 coding DNA: TGTGCCAGCAGTGCGGGGGGCACTGAAGCTTTCTTT.

The chain recombines TRBV7-9 with TRBJ2-1; 8 positions agree with TRBD2. This CDR3 has 12 amino acids. Germline V CDR1 and CDR2: SEHNR, FQNEAQ (reference sequence). After removal of 11 bases from V and 4 bases from J, the junction contained 4 bases not matched to a gene. CDR3 protein: CAPTSEYNEQFF. CDR3 DNA sequence: TGTGCCCCGACTAGCGAGTACAATGAGCAGTTCTTC.

V and J are TRBV27 and TRBJ1-1, with 11 nucleotides matching TRBD1. The CDR3 covers 13 residues. V shed 3 bases and J 11 bases; nucleotides not matched to a gene: 5. Germline values: CDR1 MNHEY, CDR2 SMNVEV (reference sequence). The CDR3 nucleotides read TGTGCCAGCAGTTTCCGGACAGGGGGCGCCGCTTTCTTT. Protein sequence: CASSFRTGGAAFF.

This chain joins TRBV6-1 and TRBJ2-7; TRBD1 matches at 9 bases. The CDR3 totals 17 residues. V trimming: 2 bases; J trimming: 7 bases; junction bases outside the gene matches: 15. Germline assignment: CDR1 MNHNS and CDR2 SASEGT. CDR3 sequence (DNA): TGTGCCAGCAGTGAAAACCCGGCCGGGACAGGGCTTCTAGAGCAGTACTTC. Residues: CASSENPAGTGLLEQYF.

CDR3 residues: CASSQGFSGRGDTQYF. CDR3 coding DNA: TGCGCCAGCAGCCAAGGCTTTAGCGGGAGAGGGGATACGCAGTATTTT. The chain recombines TRBV4-1 with TRBJ2-3; TRBD2 agrees at 9 bases. Germline loops: CDR1 MGHRA, CDR2 YSYEKL. This CDR3 has 16 amino acids. The ends lost 1 base at V and 6 bases at J; junction bases unmatched: 8.

V and J are TRBV2 and TRBJ1-1; 8 bases are shared with TRBD1. This CDR3 contains 14 residues. Germline CDR1 and CDR2: SNHLY and FYNNEI. V lost 7 bases, J lost 2 bases, and 6 bases stayed unmatched. The CDR3 reads CASNRGGINTEAFF. CDR3 sequence (DNA): TGTGCCAGCAACAGGGGGGGTATCAACACTGAAGCTTTCTTT.

This clone was seen a handful of times. The genes are TRBV6-5 and TRBJ1-4, with a tentative D call TRBD1 (5 bases). The germline V gene encodes CDR1 MNHEY and CDR2 SVGAGI. The CDR3 contains 14 residues. Between the trimmed V and J ends, which lost 4 bases and 8 bases, there was a span of 14 bases. CDR3 in amino acids: CASSLTQGGEKLFF. In DNA, the CDR3 is TGTGCCAGCAGTTTAACCCAGGGAGGAGAAAAACTGTTTTTT.

With regard to this clone: One junction end disagrees with the germline gene, perhaps due to a read error. V gene TRBV2 combines with J gene TRBJ2-6; D may be TRBD1 (5 bases). The germline gives CDR1 SNHLY, CDR2 FYNNEI. The CDR3 sequence is 16 residues long. For the CDR3, the DNA is TGTGCCAGCAGTGAATACGGCAACTCTGGGGCCAACGGCCTGACTTTC. This codes for CASSEYGNSGANGLTF.

Details on this clone: This sample also contains other DNA sequences that code for the same CDR3. J is TRBJ2-7 and V is TRBV29-1; TRBD2 agrees at 10 bases. Germline V gene sequence: CDR1 SQVTM, CDR2 ANQGSEA. This CDR3 comprises 13 residues. J gave up 5 bases and V 6 bases, and 7 bases lay outside the gene matches. CDR3 sequence: CSVEDTSGDEQYF. As DNA, the CDR3 is TGCAGCGTGGAGGACACTAGCGGGGACGAGCAGTACTTC.

V and J are TRBV27 and TRBJ2-3; D not certain. CDR1 MNHEY and CDR2 SMNVEV come from the germline V gene (reference sequence). V gave up 3 bases and J gave up 2 bases, with 9 bases separating them. The CDR3 has 14 amino acids. The CDR3 here is CASSFWPDTDTQYF. In DNA, the CDR3 is TGTGCCAGCAGTTTTTGGCCCGACACAGATACGCAGTATTTT.

This sequence joins TRBV6-4 and TRBJ1-1; D unclear. Germline values: CDR1 MRHNA, CDR2 SNTAGT. CDR3 length: 13 residues. V was pared by 5 bases and J by 0 bases, with 7 bases between. The CDR3: CASSQYMNTEAFF. As DNA, the CDR3 is TGTGCCAGCAGTCAATACATGAACACTGAAGCTTTCTTT.

This clone turned up a few times. The rearrangement links TRBV5-5 to TRBJ1-1, with D possibly matching TRBD1 (5 bases). Germline CDR1 SGHKS, CDR2 YYEKEE (reference sequence). Trimming removed 4 bases from V and 5 bases from J, with 12 bases in between. This CDR3 is built from 13 residues. CDR3 DNA: TGTGCCAGCAGCGTCAGACGGGGGACTGAAGCTTTCTTT. Translation gives CASSVRRGTEAFF.